Shown below are 15 T cell receptor beta chains from a single sample sequenced in a study of T cells in Graves' hyperthyroidism and ophthalmopathy (dated by TCRdb to between 2019 and 2020). The library was produced with multiplex PCR. These reads were obtained on an Illumina HiSeq 2000. Amplification of TCR beta CDR3 regions was carried out from RNA transcripts. A first-round RT-PCR of the TCR CDR3 used the HTBI primer set with the Qiagen OneStep RT-PCR kit. The public reads were quality trimmed at Q25 with fastp and then assembled into clones with MiXCR by TCRdb, keeping productive beta chains. Each entry is one CDR3 protein sequence, shown with its most common DNA and genes. This sample is represented by over 450,000 distinct CDR3 sequences; 14% of them were singletons. 15% to 20% of the sample lies in the top ten. Sequences were obtained from blood. These receptors were obtained from a woman between 18 and 29 years old with Graves' hyperthyroidism.

In this sample, this clonotype turned up many times. This chain links TRBV30 with TRBJ2-2; no clear D. Trimming took 3 bases from V and 4 from J, leaving 12 bases between them. This CDR3 region has 14 residues. Germline-derived CDR1 and CDR2 are GTSNPN and SVGIG (reference sequence). Here the CDR3 DNA reads TGTGCCTGGAGGCGCATGGGAATCACCGGGGAGCTGTTTTTT. It translates to CAWRRMGITGELFF.

This chain connects TRBV12-3 or TRBV12-4 to TRBJ2-2, with 13 bases that match TRBD2. Unmatched junction bases numbered 4, after V lost 9 bases and J lost 6 bases. This CDR3 comprises 14 residues. CDR3: CASGTSGIAGELFF. CDR3 in DNA: TGTGCCAGTGGGACTAGCGGGATTGCCGGGGAGCTGTTTTTT.

Many counts were recorded for this clonotype. The gene calls are TRBV9 and TRBJ2-3; perhaps TRBD1 as D (5 bases). In germline, CDR1 is SGDLS, CDR2 YYNGEE. V lost 0 bases and J 2 bases, leaving 10 bases between the germline ends. This CDR3 is built from 15 residues. The DNA of the CDR3 is TGTGCCAGCAGCGTAGTCGACAGAGCCACAGATACGCAGTATTTT. Amino acids: CASSVVDRATDTQYF.

The chain recombines TRBV6-1 with TRBJ1-3, with D hard to call. The CDR3 consists of 14 residues. V was shortened by 8 bases and J by 0 bases, with 11 bases between the two germline ends. The germline V gene has CDR1 MNHNS and CDR2 SASEGT. For the CDR3, the DNA is TGTGCCAGCGGGGTTTCTAGCTCTGGAAACACCATATATTTT. This encodes CASGVSSSGNTIYF.

V is TRBV5-1 and J is TRBJ2-7, with 7 positions matching TRBD1. V trimming: 0 bases; J trimming: 6 bases; junction bases outside the gene matches: 6. CDR3 length: 14 residues. The germline V gene has CDR1 SGHRS and CDR2 YFSETQ. CDR3 loop: CASSLDGTVSEQYF. The CDR3 bases are TGCGCCAGCAGCTTGGATGGGACAGTATCCGAGCAGTACTTC.

Regarding this clonotype: A much larger clonotype is one base distant, so this may be a read error. V is TRBV5-6 and J is TRBJ2-5, with D perhaps matching TRBD2 (5 bases). The CDR3 totals 14 residues. Germline-derived CDR1 and CDR2 are SGHDT and YYEEEE. The DNA for the CDR3 is TGTGCCACCAGCTTGGTCGGGGTTCGGGAGACCCAGTACTTC. Amino acids: CATSLVGVRETQYF.

This clonotype was counted ten times or more. This chain joins TRBV7-2 and TRBJ2-5, with D perhaps being TRBD1 or TRBD2 (5 bases each). V gave up 6 bases and J gave up 3 bases, with 14 bases separating them. Germline lookup yields CDR1 SGHTA and CDR2 FQGNSA. This CDR3 has 14 amino acids. DNA for the CDR3: TGTGCCAGCAGTCCTGGCAGAGGGGAAGAGACCCAGTACTTC. It yields the protein CASSPGRGEETQYF. Full variable domain (remainder filled in from reference TRBV7-2 and TRBJ2-5): GAGVSQSPSNKVTEKGKDVELRCDPISGHTALYWYRQSLGQGLEFLIYFQGNSAPDKSGLPSDRFSAERTGGSVSTLTIQRTQQEDSAVYLCASSPGRGEETQYFGPGTRLLVL.

This clonotype was counted at least ten times. The chain combines TRBV2 with TRBJ1-5; TRBD1 is a possible D gene (6 bases). The length of the CDR3 is 14 residues. Germline-derived CDR1 and CDR2 are SNHLY and FYNNEI. V was cut by 7 bases and J by 5 bases, with 15 bases left in between. This chain's CDR3 is CASTSRTEHQPQHF. The CDR3 bases are TGTGCCAGCACATCTAGGACAGAGCATCAGCCCCAGCATTTT. Full variable domain (outside the CDR3, taken from reference TRBV2 and TRBJ1-5): EPEVTQTPSHQVTQMGQEVILRCVPISNHLYFYWYRQILGQKVEFLVSFYNNEISEKSEIFDDQFSVERPDGSNFTLKIRSTKLEDSAMYFCASTSRTEHQPQHFGDGTRLSIL.

This clonotype has a count of ten or more. This chain links TRBV3-1 with TRBJ2-3, with D perhaps TRBD2 (5 bases). V was trimmed by 4 bases and J by 2 bases, leaving 16 bases between them. In germline, CDR1 is LGHDT, CDR2 YNNKEL (reference sequence). CDR3 size: 16 residues. The DNA of the CDR3 is TGTGCCAGCAGCCCCCCTACGGGATGGGACACAGATACGCAGTATTTT. Amino acid sequence: CASSPPTGWDTDTQYF.

At least ten counts were recorded for this clonotype. The rearrangement links TRBV5-6 to TRBJ1-1; 9 bases map to TRBD1. The junction had 4 bases not matched to a gene; V was cut back by 3 bases and J by 4 bases. CDR3 length equals 14 residues. Per the germline V gene, CDR1 is SGHDT and CDR2 is YYEEEE. The CDR3 sequence is CASSSDRGITEAFF. The CDR3 region has the DNA TGTGCCAGCAGCTCCGACAGGGGGATCACTGAAGCTTTCTTT.

The chain uses TRBV4-1 and TRBJ1-5, with 8 positions matching TRBD1. Losses at the gene ends were 3 bases for V and 9 bases for J; bases not matched to a gene: 4. Germline CDR1 reads MGHRA; CDR2 reads YSYEKL. The CDR3 loop spans 13 amino acids. The CDR3 DNA reads as TGCGCCAGCAGCCACAGGGGGCCGGGGCCCCAGCATTTT. This gives the protein CASSHRGPGPQHF.

This clonotype was counted at least ten times. The J gene is TRBJ2-1, the V gene TRBV4-1, with TRBD2 matching over 7 bases. With V trimmed by 1 base and J by 2 bases, 2 bases remained unmatched. This CDR3 region has 15 residues. Germline loops: CDR1 MGHRA, CDR2 YSYEKL. CDR3 sequence: CASSQAGGPYNEQFF. CDR3 nucleotide sequence: TGCGCCAGCAGCCAAGCGGGAGGTCCCTACAATGAGCAGTTCTTC.

This clonotype has just a few counts. V usage is TRBV5-8 and J usage is TRBJ2-7, with D perhaps TRBD1 (6 bases). The CDR3 consists of 16 residues. Trimming stripped 0 bases from V and 3 bases from J, with 16 bases between. Looked up from germline, CDR1 is SGHTS and CDR2 is YDEGEE. CDR3 region: CASSLVHSGTLYEQYF. The CDR3 DNA reads TGTGCCAGCAGCTTGGTCCACTCCGGGACACTCTACGAGCAGTACTTC.

This clonotype was recorded many times. The chain uses TRBV7-8 and TRBJ1-1, with D uncertain. V was clipped by 5 bases and J by 4 bases, with 14 bases between them. The V gene's germline CDR1 is SGHVS and CDR2 FQNEAQ. This CDR3 is 14 amino acids long. CDR3 amino acids: CASSQTSGSTEAFF. DNA for the CDR3: TGTGCCAGCAGCCAGACCTCGGGCAGCACTGAAGCTTTCTTT.

This chain uses TRBV6-1 with TRBJ1-1, with 8 bases identical to TRBD1. The V and J ends lost 5 bases and 2 bases, in that order; junction bases with no gene match: 4. The germline V gene has CDR1 MNHNS and CDR2 SASEGT. The length of the CDR3 is 14 residues. The CDR3 sequence: CASSRGQGNTEAFF. In DNA, the CDR3 is TGTGCCAGCAGTCGCGGACAGGGAAACACTGAAGCTTTCTTT.